What follows describes a single T cell receptor (beta chain). Its specificity is unknown. These data are taken from a study of T cells after posttransplantation cyclophosphamide. Whole-study findings and limits: After PTCy, TRB diversity resembled that of CNI/methotrexate controls. Later blood repertoires were often dominated by clones from the donor CD8+ memory compartment. Tissue-infiltrating T cells from skin or gut overlapped little with blood T cells.

Repertoires were generated with immunoSEQ multiplex PCR, while TCRdb's copy carries only in-frame clones and drops some. The table lists around 30,000 clones, roughly 89% of them singletons. V gave up 4 bases and J gave up 0 bases; unmatched junction bases: 12. CDR3 size: 17 residues. Germline CDR1 and CDR2: SGHKS and YYEKEE (reference sequence). This sequence originates from a woman aged 40 to 50 with a blood cancer, CMV-positive, and with a related stem cell donor. This chain joins TRBV5-5 and TRBJ1-2; 7 bases agree with TRBD1. The sample was PBMCs. DNA for the CDR3: TGTGCCAGCAGCGAAGGGACAGTGGCCTCCGCTAACTATGGCTACACCTTC. Its protein is CASSEGTVASANYGYTF. Supplemented by reference TRBV5-5 and TRBJ1-2, the full variable domain reads DAGVTQSPTHLIKTRGQQVTLRCSPISGHKSVSWYQQVLGQGPQFIFQYYEKEERGRGNFPDRFSARQFPNYSSELNVNALLLGDSALYLCASSEGTVASANYGYTFGSGTRLTVV.